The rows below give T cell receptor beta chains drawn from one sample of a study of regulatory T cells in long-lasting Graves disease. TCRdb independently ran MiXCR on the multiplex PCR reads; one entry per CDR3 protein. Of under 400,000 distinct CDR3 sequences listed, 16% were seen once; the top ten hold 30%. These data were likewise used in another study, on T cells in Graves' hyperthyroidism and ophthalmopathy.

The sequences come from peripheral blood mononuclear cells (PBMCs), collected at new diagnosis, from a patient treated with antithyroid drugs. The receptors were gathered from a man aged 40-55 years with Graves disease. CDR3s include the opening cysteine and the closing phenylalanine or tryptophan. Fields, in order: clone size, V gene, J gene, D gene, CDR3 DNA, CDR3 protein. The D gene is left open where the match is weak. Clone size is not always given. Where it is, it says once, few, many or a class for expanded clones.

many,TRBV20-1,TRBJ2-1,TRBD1,TGCAGTGCTAGTCGGGACAGGATGGACAATGAGCAGTTCTTC,CSASRDRMDNEQFF
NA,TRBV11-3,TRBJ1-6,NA,TGTGCCAGCAGCTTAGCGGGACGTAGAAATTCACCCCTCCACTTT,CASSLAGRRNSPLHF
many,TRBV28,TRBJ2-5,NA,TGTGCCAGCAGTAGCGAGCGGGTCGTATACCAGGCCCGAGAGACCCAGTACTTC,CASSSERVVYQARETQYF
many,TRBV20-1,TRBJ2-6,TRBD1,TGCAGTGCCCCTGGACAGGGGTACGTCCTGACTTTC,CSAPGQGYVLTF
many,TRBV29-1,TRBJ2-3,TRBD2,TGCAGCGCAACCAGCGGGGGAGATACGCAGTATTTT,CSATSGGDTQYF
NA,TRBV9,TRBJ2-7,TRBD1,TGTGCCAGCAGCGTAGTACAGGGGAGCGAGCAGTACTTC,CASSVVQGSEQYF
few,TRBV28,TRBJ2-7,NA,TGTGCCAGCAGTGCTCGGAGGGAGCAGTACTTC,CASSARREQYF
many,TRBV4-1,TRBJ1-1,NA,TGCGCCAGCAGCCAAGTCGGCATCATGAACACTGAAGCTTTCTTT,CASSQVGIMNTEAFF
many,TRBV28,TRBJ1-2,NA,TGTGCCAGCAGTAAACCAGGGCACGGCTACACCTTC,CASSKPGHGYTF
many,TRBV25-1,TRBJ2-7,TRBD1,TGTGCCAGCAGTGAATCGGGACAGGGCAGTCACGAGCAGTACTTC,CASSESGQGSHEQYF
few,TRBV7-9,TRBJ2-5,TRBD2,TGTGCCAGCACCCACAGTAGCGGGGGTCAAGAGACCCAGTACTTC,CASTHSSGGQETQYF
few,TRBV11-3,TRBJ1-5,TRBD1,TGTGCCAGCAGCCAAGTAACCGGGACAGGGGGTGGCTTCGGCAATCAGCCCCAGCATTTT,CASSQVTGTGGGFGNQPQHF
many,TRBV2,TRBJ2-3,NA,TGTGCCAGCAGTAAGAGGACAGCGGCAGATACGCAGTATTTT,CASSKRTAADTQYF
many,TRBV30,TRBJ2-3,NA,TGTGCCTACTCCGGGCCTTATACGCAGTATTTT,CAYSGPYTQYF
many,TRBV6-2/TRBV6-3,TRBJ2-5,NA,TGTGCCAGCAGTTACTTCAGCGGCAGCGTGGAGACCCAGTACTTC,CASSYFSGSVETQYF
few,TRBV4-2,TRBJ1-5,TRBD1,TGTGCCAGCAGCCCGGACAGGGGCCATCAGCCCCAGCATTTT,CASSPDRGHQPQHF
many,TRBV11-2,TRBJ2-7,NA,TGTGCCAGCAGCCCCTCTGGGGGATCGAGGGAGCAGTACTTC,CASSPSGGSREQYF
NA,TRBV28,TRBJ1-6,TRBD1,TGTGCCAGCAGGGCGACAGGGCAATCACCCCTCCACTTT,CASRATGQSPLHF
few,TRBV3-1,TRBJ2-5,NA,TGTGCCAGCAGTATCGTGGAAGAGACCCAGTACTTC,CASSIVEETQYF
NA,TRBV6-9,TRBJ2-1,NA,TGTGCCAGCAGTTCGAGGTTCCCGCCCGGGACCGGAGTAAATGAGCAGTTCTTC,CASSSRFPPGTGVNEQFF